The 10 T cell receptor beta chains listed next were all sequenced from one sample in a study of T and B cells in COVID-19 patients. BIOMED2 TRB-A/B primer pools were used in multiplex TRB PCR. TCRdb re-analysed the multiplex PCR reads in MiXCR, keeping a single row per CDR3 protein. The sample includes more than 10,000 distinct CDR3 sequences, around 34% of them seen just once. TRB was amplified from roughly 250-500 ng of blood genomic DNA. The source material was blood. These receptors all stem from a human donor with active COVID-19.

CDR3 nucleotides: TGTGCCAGCAGCTTGGGAGGGGGCCCTAGCTCCTACAATGAGCAGTTCTTC. Encoded protein: CASSLGGGPSSYNEQFF. This chain uses TRBV5-6 with TRBJ2-1; 7 nucleotides align to TRBD1. CDR1 and CDR2 (germline): SGHDT, YYEEEE. The CDR3 spans 17 residues. The V and J ends lost 0 bases and 0 bases, in that order; junction bases with no gene match: 6.

This clonotype was found a few times. The chain couples TRBV20-1 to TRBJ2-1; 10 bases are shared with TRBD1. This CDR3 spans 15 amino acids. Germline V CDR1 and CDR2: DFQATT, SNEGSKA (reference sequence). V dropped 0 bases and J dropped 7; count of bases not matched to a gene: 6. The CDR3 DNA reads TGCAGTGCTAGAGAGGGGACAGGGGTTTTAAATGAGCAGTTCTTC. Residues: CSAREGTGVLNEQFF.

This sequence joins TRBV20-1 and TRBJ2-7, with 8 bases aligning to TRBD1. V trimming: 6 bases; J trimming: 5 bases; junction bases outside the gene matches: 15. Looked up from germline, CDR1 is DFQATT and CDR2 is SNEGSKA (reference sequence). This CDR3 has 15 residues. CDR3 DNA: TGCAGTGCGGGGCGCACGGACAGGGTTAACCACGAGCAGTACTTC. Its translation is CSAGRTDRVNHEQYF.

The chain combines TRBV6-5 with TRBJ2-2; D might be TRBD2 (6 bases). The CDR3 runs to 14 residues. CDR1 is MNHEY and CDR2 is SVGAGI in the germline V gene. With 6 bases removed from V and 4 bases from J, the gap between germline ends came to 12 bases. CDR3 residues: CASSPYGGTGELFF. The CDR3 nucleotides are TGTGCCAGCAGCCCCTACGGGGGCACCGGGGAGCTGTTTTTT.

The table lists this clonotype with a few counts. The chain employs TRBV20-1 and TRBJ1-5, with a possible D match to TRBD1 (6 bases). V gave up 1 base and J gave up 5 bases, with 15 bases separating them. The germline V gene has CDR1 DFQATT and CDR2 SNEGSKA (reference sequence). The CDR3 consists of 15 residues. CDR3 DNA: TGCAGTGCTAGAGGGACAGTACACCGGGATCAGCCCCAGCATTTT. This encodes CSARGTVHRDQPQHF.

This clonotype came up a few times. The chain joins TRBV6-5 to TRBJ2-3; maybe TRBD2 (5 bases). The germline gives CDR1 MNHEY, CDR2 SVGAGI. This CDR3 contains 14 residues. Between the trimmed V and J ends, which lost 5 bases and 5 bases, there was a span of 14 bases. CDR3 nucleotides: TGTGCCAGCAGTGTGCGGGCTCTTGGAGATACGCAGTATTTT. Amino acid sequence: CASSVRALGDTQYF.

The J gene is TRBJ2-7, the V gene TRBV6-1, with unresolved D. The germline V gene encodes CDR1 MNHNS and CDR2 SASEGT. Trimming shortened V by 5 bases and J by 3 bases, and 8 bases separated the two germline ends. CDR3 size: 12 residues. CDR3 in amino acids: CASSLGYYEQYF. The CDR3 DNA reads TGTGCCAGCAGTTTGGGGTACTACGAGCAGTACTTC.

The rearrangement links TRBV5-8 to TRBJ1-4; D ambiguous. Trimming removed 4 bases at V and 2 bases at J, with 9 bases between. This CDR3 region has 14 residues. Germline CDR1 and CDR2: SGHTS and YDEGEE. The DNA for the CDR3 is TGTGCCAGCAGCCGCCAGAGGACTAATGAAAAACTGTTTTTT. This sequence encodes CASSRQRTNEKLFF. Looking up the rest from reference TRBV5-8 and TRBJ1-4 gives the full variable domain: EAGVTQSPTHLIKTRGQQATLRCSPISGHTSVYWYQQALGLGLQFLLWYDEGEERNRGNFPPRFSGRQFPNYSSELNVNALELEDSALYLCASSRQRTNEKLFFGSGTQLSVL.

This clonotype has just one count. This rearrangement joins TRBV11-2 to TRBJ1-6; 8 bases agree with TRBD1. Trimming cost V 5 bases and J 5 bases; bases outside gene matches: 8. The CDR3 covers 16 residues. Looked up from germline, CDR1 is SGHAT and CDR2 is FQNNGV. CDR3 protein: CASSRDRGENNSPLHF. The CDR3 nucleotides are TGTGCCAGCAGCCGAGACAGGGGCGAAAATAATTCACCCCTCCACTTT.

This chain links TRBV12-3 or TRBV12-4 with TRBJ2-7; D uncertain. This CDR3 comprises 13 residues. Trimming stripped 3 bases from V and 2 bases from J, with 8 bases between. CDR3 amino acids: CASSFGPAYEQYF. CDR3 sequence (DNA): TGTGCCAGCAGTTTCGGGCCGGCCTACGAGCAGTACTTC.